The text below deals with one TCR beta chain. This record belongs to a study of blood T cell repertoires in COVID-19. Study as a whole: In each case, the material was cDNA or gDNA derived from T cells, B-cell-depleted T cells, or PBMCs.

The CDR3 extends over 18 amino acids. V lost 0 bases and J lost 0, with 16 bases in between. CDR1 and CDR2 (germline): SGDLS, YYNGEE. Assay: immunoSEQ multiplex PCR; the TCRdb copy retains only in-frame clones and omits some. The sample holds roughly 250,000 clones, 80% to 90% seen once. The source material was PBMCs or T cells enriched from blood (not recorded which). The chain links TRBV9 to TRBJ2-1, with D hard to call. The sequence came from a woman aged 30 to 39 with acute COVID-19. The CDR3 DNA sequence: TGTGCCAGCAGCGTAGACTCCCCTCAAATGAACTCCTACAATGAGCAGTTCTTC. It specifies CASSVDSPQMNSYNEQFF.